This T cell receptor (beta chain) was sequenced for a study of patients and donors after allogeneic stem cell transplantation. One entry per CDR3 protein results from TCRdb running MiXCR on the RT-PCR reads. The sample shows hundreds of thousands of distinct CDR3 sequences, 13% to 15% of them seen only once. This clonotype was recorded many times. Per the germline V gene, CDR1 is SGHTA and CDR2 is FQGTGA. Trimming cost V 4 bases and J 3 bases; bases outside gene matches: 2. The CDR3 covers 13 residues. Material for sequencing was blood, either unsorted or a sorted T cell fraction (not recorded which). The rearrangement joins TRBV7-3 to TRBJ2-5; 7 bases map to TRBD1. The clonotype originates from a human donor who was either an allogeneic HSCT recipient or a stem cell or donor lymphocyte infusion donor (not recorded which). It is not recorded whose cells these are; they may come from a transplant donor. The CDR3 reads CASSSTGEETQYF. For the CDR3, the DNA is TGTGCCAGCAGCTCAACAGGGGAAGAGACCCAGTACTTC.